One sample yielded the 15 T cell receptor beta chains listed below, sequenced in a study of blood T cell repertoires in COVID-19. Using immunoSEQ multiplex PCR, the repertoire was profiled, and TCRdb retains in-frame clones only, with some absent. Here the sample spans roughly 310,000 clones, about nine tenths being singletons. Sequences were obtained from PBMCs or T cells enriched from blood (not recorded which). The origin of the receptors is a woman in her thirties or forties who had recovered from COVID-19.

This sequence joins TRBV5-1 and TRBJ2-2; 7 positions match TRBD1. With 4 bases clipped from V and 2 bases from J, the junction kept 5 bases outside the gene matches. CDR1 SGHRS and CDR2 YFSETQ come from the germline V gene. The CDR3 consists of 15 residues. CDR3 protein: CASSQGQYNTGELFF. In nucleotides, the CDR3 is TGCGCCAGCAGCCAGGGACAGTATAACACCGGGGAGCTGTTTTTT.

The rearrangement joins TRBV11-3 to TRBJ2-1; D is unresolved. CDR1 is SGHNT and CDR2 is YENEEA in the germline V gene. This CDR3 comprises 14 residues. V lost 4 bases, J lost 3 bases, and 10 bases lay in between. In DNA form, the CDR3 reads TGTGCCAGCAGCTCCGCCCCGGTCTACAATGAGCAGTTCTTC. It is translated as CASSSAPVYNEQFF.

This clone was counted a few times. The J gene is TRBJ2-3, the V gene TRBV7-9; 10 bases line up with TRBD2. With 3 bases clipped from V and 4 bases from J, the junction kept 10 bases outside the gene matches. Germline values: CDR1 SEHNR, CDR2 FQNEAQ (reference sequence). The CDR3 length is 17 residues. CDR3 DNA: TGTGCCAGCAGCTTTAGGGGAGCGGGGGGGCTTCCAGATACGCAGTATTTT. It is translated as CASSFRGAGGLPDTQYF.

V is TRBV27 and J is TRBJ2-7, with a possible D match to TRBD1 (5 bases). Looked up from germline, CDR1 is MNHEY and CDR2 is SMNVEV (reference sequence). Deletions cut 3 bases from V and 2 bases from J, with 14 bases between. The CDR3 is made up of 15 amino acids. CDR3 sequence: CASSFRVTYAYEQYF. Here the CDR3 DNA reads TGTGCCAGCAGTTTCAGGGTAACATACGCCTACGAGCAGTACTTC.

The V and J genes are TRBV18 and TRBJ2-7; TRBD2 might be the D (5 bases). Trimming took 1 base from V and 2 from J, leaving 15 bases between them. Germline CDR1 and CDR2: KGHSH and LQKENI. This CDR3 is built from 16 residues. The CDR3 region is CASSPLGGGFAYEQYF. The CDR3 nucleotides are TGTGCCAGCTCACCACTAGGCGGAGGATTCGCCTACGAGCAGTACTTC.

The CDR3 here is CASSFLHQETQYF. CDR3 DNA sequence: TGTGCCAGCAGTTTTCTCCACCAAGAGACCCAGTACTTC. The J gene is TRBJ2-5, the V gene TRBV12-3 or TRBV12-4; no clear D gene. The CDR3 runs 13 residues. V lost 3 bases and J lost 0, with 5 bases in between.

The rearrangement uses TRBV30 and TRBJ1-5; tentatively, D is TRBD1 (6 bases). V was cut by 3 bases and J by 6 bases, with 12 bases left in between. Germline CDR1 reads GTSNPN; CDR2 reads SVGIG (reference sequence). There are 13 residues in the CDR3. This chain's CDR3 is CAWSESDSQPQHF. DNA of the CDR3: TGTGCCTGGAGCGAATCGGACAGTCAGCCCCAGCATTTT.

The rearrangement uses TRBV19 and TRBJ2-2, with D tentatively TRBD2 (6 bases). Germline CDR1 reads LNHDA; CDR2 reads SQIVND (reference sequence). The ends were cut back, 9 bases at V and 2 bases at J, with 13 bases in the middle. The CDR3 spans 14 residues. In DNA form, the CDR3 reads TGTGCCAGCCATCCGGGACTTAACACCGGGGAGCTGTTTTTT. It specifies CASHPGLNTGELFF.

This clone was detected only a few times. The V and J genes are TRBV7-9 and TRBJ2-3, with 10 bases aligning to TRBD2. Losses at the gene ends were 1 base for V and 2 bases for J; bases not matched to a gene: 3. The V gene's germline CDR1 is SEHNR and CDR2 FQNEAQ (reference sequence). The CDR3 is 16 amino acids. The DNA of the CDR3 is TGTGCCAGCAGCTTAGGGACTAGCGGATACACAGATACGCAGTATTTT. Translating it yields CASSLGTSGYTDTQYF.

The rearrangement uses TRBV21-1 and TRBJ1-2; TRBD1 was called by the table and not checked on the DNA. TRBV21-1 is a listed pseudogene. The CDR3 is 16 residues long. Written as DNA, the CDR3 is TGTGCCAGCAGCACAGTGCCGACCGGGACAGCCTATGGCTACACCTTC. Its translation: CASSTVPTGTAYGYTF.

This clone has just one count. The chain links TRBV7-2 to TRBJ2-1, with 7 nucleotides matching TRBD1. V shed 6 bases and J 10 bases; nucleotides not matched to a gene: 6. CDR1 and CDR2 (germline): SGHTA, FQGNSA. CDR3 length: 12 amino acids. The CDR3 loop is CASRQTGVEQFF. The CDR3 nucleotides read TGTGCCAGCAGGCAAACAGGGGTCGAGCAGTTCTTC.

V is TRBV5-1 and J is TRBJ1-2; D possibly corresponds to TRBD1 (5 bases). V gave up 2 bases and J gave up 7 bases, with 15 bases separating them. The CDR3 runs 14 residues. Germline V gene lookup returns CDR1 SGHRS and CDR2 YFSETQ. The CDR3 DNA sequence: TGCGCCAGCAGCTTCGGGGGGGAAAGCGGTGGCTACACCTTC. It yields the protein CASSFGGESGGYTF.

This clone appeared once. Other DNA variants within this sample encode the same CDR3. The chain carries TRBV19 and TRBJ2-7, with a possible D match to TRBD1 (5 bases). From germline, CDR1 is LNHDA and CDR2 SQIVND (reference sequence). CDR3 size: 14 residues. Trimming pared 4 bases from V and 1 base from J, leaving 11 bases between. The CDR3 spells CASSTGSGSYEQYF. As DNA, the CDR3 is TGTGCCAGTAGTACAGGGTCGGGTTCCTACGAGCAGTACTTC.

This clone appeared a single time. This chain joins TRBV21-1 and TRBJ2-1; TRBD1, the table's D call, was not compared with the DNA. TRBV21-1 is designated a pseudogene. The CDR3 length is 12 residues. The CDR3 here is CAGQGPYNEQFF. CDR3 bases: TGTGCCGGACAGGGCCCTTACAATGAGCAGTTCTTC.

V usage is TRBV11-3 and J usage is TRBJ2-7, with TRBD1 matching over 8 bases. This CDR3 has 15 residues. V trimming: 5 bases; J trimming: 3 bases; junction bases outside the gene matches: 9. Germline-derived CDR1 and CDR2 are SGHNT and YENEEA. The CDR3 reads CASSQGPGGHYEQYF. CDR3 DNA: TGTGCCAGCAGCCAGGGGCCAGGGGGCCACTACGAGCAGTACTTC.